This T cell receptor (beta chain) was retrieved from a study of cytomegalovirus exposure and HLA in healthy donors. Study-wide background: The Caucasian-associated ancestry cluster contained 65% to 85% of the 300 to 400 genotyped donors.

This CDR3 has 14 amino acids. Trimming shortened V by 6 bases and J by 8 bases, and 16 bases separated the two germline ends. Looked up from germline, CDR1 is MNHNS and CDR2 is SASEGT. For this clone: As yet, its antigen is unknown.

Regarding the study as a whole: Presence/absence analyses treated sequencing depth as roughly uniform across donors. For most TCR beta V segments, an earlier analysis put the productive rate at about 90% or about 30% of the time.

13 Jbeta primers and 60 Vbeta primers were used for the PCR. The table came from immunoSEQ multiplex PCR; TCRdb's copy has only in-frame clones and leaves some out. Here the sample spans approximately 27,000 clones, around 64% being singletons. Sequenced material: PBMCs. The receptor was isolated from a woman in her forties or fifties in good health and CMV-seronegative. The V call is TRBV6-1, the J call TRBJ1-4; TRBD1 might be the D (6 bases). CDR3 sequence reads: CASRPSGAREKLFF. DNA of the CDR3: TGTGCCAGCAGACCCTCAGGGGCGAGGGAAAAACTGTTTTTT.